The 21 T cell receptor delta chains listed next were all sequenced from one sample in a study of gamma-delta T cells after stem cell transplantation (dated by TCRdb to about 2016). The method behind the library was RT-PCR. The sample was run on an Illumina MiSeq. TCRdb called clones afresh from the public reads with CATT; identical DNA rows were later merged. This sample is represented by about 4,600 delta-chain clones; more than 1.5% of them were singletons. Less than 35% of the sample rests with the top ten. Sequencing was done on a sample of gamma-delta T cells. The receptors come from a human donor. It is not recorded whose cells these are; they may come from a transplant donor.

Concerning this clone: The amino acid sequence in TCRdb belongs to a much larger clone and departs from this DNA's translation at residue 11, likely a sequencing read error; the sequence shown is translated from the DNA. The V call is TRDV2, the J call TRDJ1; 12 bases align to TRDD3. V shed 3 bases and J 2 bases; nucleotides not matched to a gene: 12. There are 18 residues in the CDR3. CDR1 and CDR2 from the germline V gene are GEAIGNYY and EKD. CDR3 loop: CACDPAGGYGARTDKLIF. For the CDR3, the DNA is TGTGCCTGTGACCCCGCTGGGGGATACGGGGCAAGGACCGATAAACTCATCTTT.

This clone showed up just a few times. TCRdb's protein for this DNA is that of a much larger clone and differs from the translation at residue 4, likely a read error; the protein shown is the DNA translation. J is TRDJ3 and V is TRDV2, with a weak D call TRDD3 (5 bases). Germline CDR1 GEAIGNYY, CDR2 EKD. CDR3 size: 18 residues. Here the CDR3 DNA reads TGTGCCTGTGGCACCCCCCAGGGGGGTTCCCTGGACACCCGACAGATGTTTTTC. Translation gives CACGTPQGGSLDTRQMFF.

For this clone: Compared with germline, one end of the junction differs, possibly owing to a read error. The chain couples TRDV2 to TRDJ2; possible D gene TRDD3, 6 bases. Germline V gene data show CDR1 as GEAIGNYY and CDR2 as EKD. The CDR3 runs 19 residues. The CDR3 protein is CARDTVGGEKATLTAQLFF. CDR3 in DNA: TGTGCCCGTGACACGGTGGGGGGGGAGAAAGCGACTTTGACAGCACAACTCTTCTTT.

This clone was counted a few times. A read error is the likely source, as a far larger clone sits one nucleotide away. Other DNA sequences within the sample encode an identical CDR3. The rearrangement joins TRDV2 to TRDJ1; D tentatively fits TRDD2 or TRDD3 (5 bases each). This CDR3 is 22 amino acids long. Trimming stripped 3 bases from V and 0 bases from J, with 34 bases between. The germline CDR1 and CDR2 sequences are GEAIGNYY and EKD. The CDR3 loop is CACDPLPNLLGRTLGNTDKLIF. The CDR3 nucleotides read TGTGCCTGTGACCCGCTTCCAAATCTGCTGGGTCGAACCCTCGGGAACACCGATAAACTCATCTTT.

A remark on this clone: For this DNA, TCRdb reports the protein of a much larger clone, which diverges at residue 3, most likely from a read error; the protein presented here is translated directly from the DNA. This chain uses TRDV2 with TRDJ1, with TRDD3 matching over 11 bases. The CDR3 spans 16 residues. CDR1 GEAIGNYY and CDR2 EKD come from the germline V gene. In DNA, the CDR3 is TGTGCCTATGACAGTGTGGGGGATACGAGGACCGATAAACTCATCTTT. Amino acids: CAYDSVGDTRTDKLIF.

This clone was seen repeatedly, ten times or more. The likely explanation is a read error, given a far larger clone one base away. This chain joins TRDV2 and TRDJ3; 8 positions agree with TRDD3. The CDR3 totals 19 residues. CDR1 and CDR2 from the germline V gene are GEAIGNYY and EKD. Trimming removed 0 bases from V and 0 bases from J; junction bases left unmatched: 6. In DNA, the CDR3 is TGTGCCTGTGACACCGTAGGGGATACCGGCTCCTGGGACACCCGACAGATGTTTTTC. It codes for CACDTVGDTGSWDTRQMFF.

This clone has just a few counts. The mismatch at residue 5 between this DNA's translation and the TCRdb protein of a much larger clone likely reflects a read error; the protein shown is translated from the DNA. CDR3 loop: CACDILGDLLNTDKLIF. The CDR3 nucleotides are TGTGCCTGTGACATACTGGGGGACCTTCTTAACACCGATAAACTCATCTTT. The chain recombines TRDV2 with TRDJ1; TRDD3 matches at 9 bases. There are 17 residues in the CDR3. Germline CDR1 is GEAIGNYY and CDR2 is EKD. Losses at the gene ends were 2 bases for V and 0 bases for J; bases not matched to a gene: 9.

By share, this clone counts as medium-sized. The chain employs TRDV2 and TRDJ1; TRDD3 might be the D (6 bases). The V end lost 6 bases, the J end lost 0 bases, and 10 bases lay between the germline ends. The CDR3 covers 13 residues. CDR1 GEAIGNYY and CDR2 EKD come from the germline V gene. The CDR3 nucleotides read TGTGCCTGTATGGGGATTAACACCGATAAACTCATCTTT. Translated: CACMGINTDKLIF.

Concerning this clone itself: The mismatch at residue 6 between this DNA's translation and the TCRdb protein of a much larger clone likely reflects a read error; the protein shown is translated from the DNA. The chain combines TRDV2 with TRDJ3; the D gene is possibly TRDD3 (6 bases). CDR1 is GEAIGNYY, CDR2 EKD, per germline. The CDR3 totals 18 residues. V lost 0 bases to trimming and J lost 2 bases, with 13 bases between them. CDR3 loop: CACDTALGRTWDTRQMFF. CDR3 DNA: TGTGCCTGTGACACCGCACTGGGACGAACCTGGGACACCCGACAGATGTTTTTC.

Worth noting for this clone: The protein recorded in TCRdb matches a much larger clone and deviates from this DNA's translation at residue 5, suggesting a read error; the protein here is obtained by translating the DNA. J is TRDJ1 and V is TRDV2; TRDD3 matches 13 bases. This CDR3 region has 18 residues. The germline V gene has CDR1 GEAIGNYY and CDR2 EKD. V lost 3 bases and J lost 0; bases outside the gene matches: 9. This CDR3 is CACDAVSTGGYDTDKLIF. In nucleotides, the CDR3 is TGTGCCTGTGACGCCGTTTCGACTGGGGGATACGACACCGATAAACTCATCTTT.

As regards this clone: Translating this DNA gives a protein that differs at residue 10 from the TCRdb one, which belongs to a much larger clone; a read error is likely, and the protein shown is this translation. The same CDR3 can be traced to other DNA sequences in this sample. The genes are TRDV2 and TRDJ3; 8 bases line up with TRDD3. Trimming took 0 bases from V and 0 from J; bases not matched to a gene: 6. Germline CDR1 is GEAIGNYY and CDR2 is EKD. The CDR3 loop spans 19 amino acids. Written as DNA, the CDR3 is TGTGCCTGTGACACCGTAGGGGATACAATCTCCTGGGACACCCGACAGATGTTTTTC. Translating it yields CACDTVGDTISWDTRQMFF.

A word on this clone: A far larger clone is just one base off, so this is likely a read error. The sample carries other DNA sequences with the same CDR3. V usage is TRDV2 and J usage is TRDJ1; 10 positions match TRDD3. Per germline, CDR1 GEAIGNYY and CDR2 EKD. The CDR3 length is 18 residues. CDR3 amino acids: CACDTGTLLGDIEDKLIF. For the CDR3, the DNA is TGTGCTTGTGACACCGGAACTCTTCTGGGGGATATTGAGGATAAACTCATCTTT.

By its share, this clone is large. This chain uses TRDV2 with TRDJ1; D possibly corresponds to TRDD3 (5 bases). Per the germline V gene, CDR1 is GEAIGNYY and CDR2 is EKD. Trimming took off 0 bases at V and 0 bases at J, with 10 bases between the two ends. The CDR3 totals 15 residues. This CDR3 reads CACDTVGNHTDKLIF. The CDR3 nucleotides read TGTGCCTGTGACACCGTGGGGAATCACACCGATAAACTCATCTTT.

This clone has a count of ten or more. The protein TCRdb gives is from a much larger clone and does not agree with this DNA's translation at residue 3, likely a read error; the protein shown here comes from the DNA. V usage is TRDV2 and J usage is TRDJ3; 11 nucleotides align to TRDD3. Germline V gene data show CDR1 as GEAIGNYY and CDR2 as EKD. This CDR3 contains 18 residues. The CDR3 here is CARDILGDSTWDTRQMFF. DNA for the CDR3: TGTGCCCGTGACATACTGGGGGATAGTACCTGGGACACCCGACAGATGTTTTTC.

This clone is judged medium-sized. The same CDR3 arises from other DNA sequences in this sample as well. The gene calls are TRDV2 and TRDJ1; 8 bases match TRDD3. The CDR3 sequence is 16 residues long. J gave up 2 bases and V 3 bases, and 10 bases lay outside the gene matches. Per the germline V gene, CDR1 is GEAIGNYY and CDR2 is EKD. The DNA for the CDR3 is TGTGCCTGTGACGCGGTTCCAACTGGGGGTACCGATAAACTCATCTTT. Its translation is CACDAVPTGGTDKLIF.

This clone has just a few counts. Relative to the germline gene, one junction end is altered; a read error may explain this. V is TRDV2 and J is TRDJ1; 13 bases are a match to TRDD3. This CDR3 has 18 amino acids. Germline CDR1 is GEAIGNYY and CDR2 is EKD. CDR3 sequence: CACDTVLLGDTQSDKLIF. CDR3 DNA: TGCGCCTGTGACACCGTACTACTGGGGGATACGCAGTCCGATAAACTCATCTTT.

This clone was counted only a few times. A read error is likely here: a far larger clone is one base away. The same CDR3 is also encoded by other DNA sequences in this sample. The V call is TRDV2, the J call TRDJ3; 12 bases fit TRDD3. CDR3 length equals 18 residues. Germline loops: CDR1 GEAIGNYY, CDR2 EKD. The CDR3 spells CACDSTGGYSWDTRQMFF. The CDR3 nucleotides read TGTGCCTGTGACAGTACTGGGGGATACTCCTGGGACACCCGGCAGATGTTTTTC.

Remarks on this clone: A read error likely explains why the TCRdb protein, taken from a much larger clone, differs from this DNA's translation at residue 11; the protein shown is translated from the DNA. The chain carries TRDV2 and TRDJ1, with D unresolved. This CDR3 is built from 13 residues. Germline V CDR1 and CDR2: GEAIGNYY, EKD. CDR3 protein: CACDAISADKPIF. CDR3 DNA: TGTGCCTGTGACGCCATCTCAGCCGATAAACCCATCTTT.

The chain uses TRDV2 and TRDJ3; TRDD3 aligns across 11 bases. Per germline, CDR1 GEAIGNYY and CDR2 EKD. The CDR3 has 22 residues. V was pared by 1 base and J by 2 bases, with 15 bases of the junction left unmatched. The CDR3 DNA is TGTGCCTGTGACACAATGGCTGGGGGATACCCCAGCACCACCTGGGACACCCGACAGATGTTTTTC. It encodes CACDTMAGGYPSTTWDTRQMFF.

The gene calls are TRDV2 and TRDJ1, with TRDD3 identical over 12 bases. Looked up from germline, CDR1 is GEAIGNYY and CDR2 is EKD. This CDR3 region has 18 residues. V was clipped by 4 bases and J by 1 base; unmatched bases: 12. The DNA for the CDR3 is TGTGCCTGTGATTTTCTACTGGGGGATACTCGGGGCACCGATAAACTCATCTTT. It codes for CACDFLLGDTRGTDKLIF.

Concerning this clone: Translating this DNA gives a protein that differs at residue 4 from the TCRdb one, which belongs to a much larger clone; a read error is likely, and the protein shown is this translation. The CDR3 is CACAPLTLLGIHTDKLIF. CDR3 sequence (DNA): TGTGCCTGTGCACCTCTAACCTTACTGGGGATCCACACCGATAAACTCATCTTT. J is TRDJ1 and V is TRDV2, with 7 bases aligning to TRDD3. The CDR3 loop spans 18 amino acids. V lost 5 bases to trimming and J lost 0 bases; unmatched junction nucleotides: 17. Germline lookup yields CDR1 GEAIGNYY and CDR2 EKD.